This T cell receptor (beta chain) was recorded in a study of chemoradiotherapy in HPV16-positive cancers (dated by TCRdb to between 2021 and 2023). For the study in its entirety: Functional T-cell assays on cells from two HPV16-positive patients defined candidate HPV-specific T-cell clones and common TCR motifs. Whether T-cell immunity against the HPV oncoproteins E6 and E7 changes during chemoradiotherapy and whether survival is affected by this immunity were examined in the study. The candidate HPV-specific TCRs and motifs were subsequently tracked in TCR repertoires obtained from 86 patients with HPV-related cancers.

Here is what the overall study found, with its caveats: Expansion of candidate HPV-specific clones and E7-related TCR motifs was observed in the tumor microenvironment during treatment, whereas no such expansion was observed for non-HPV-specific T cells. In HPV16-positive patients, expansion of HPV-responsive T cells during chemoradiotherapy was found to be associated with improved recurrence-free survival. Only a couple of HPV16-positive patients were used to derive the functional definition of HPV-specific T cells, and the survival association was reported for HPV16-positive patients.

Trimming takes 4 bases from V and 5 bases from J, and the germline ends sit 14 bases apart. Reading the germline V gene gives CDR1 SQVTM and CDR2 ANQGSEA. Its CDR3 holds 13 amino acids, cysteine through phenylalanine. Left in the record is the CDR3 DNA by itself, 39 bases read in frame from the first base. The library relied on the immunoSEQ multiplex PCR assay. TCRdb carries this immuneACCESS record with in-frame sequences only. Its versions omit some clonotypes, under half of them owing to an unresolved V gene in the studies checked, with the rest unexplained. The sample table lists roughly 4,700 clones, 85% to 95% of them with a count of one. Of the sample, 4.3% falls within the top ten clones. Repertoires were sampled multiple times during chemoradiotherapy, which allowed clonal expansion in the tumor microenvironment to be followed. A note on this clone: Its specific antigen is unknown. No much larger clone is present one base from it, and per-base qualities are unavailable.

The receptor chain draws on TRBV29-1 and TRBJ1-2; a weak D assignment points to TRBD1 (6 bases agree). This specimen was acquired from a patient who underwent chemoradiotherapy. The sequence was obtained from a human donor with HPV-associated anogenital cancer. Here is the DNA: TGCAGCGTTGTGGCCAGGACAGAATATGGCTACACCTTC. Its translation is CSVVARTEYGYTF.